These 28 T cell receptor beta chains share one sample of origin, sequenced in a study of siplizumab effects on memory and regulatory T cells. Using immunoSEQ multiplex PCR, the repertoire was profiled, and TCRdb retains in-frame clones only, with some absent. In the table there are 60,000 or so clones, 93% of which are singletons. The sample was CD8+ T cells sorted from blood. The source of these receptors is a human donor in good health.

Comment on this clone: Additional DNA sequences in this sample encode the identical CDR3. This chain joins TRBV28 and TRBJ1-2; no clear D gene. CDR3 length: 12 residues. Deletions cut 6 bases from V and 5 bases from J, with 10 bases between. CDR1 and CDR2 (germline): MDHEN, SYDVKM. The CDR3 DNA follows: TGTGCCAGCAGGCAAGGTAGTTATGGCTACACCTTC. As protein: CASRQGSYGYTF.

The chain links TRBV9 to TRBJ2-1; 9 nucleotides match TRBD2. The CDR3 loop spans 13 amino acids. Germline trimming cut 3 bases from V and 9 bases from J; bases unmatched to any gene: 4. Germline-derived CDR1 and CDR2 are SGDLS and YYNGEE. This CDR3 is CASSASGMSEQFF. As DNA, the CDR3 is TGTGCCAGCAGCGCTAGCGGGATGTCTGAGCAGTTCTTC.

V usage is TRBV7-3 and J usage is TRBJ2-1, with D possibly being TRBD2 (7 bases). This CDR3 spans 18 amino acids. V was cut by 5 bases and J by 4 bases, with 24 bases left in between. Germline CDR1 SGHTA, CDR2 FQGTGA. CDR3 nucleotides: TGTGCCAGCAGCCTAGGGTTTAGGGGGAGGGCCGCTTACAATGAGCAGTTCTTC. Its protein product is CASSLGFRGRAAYNEQFF.

The CDR3 protein is CASSYSDRAGETQYF. The CDR3 region has the DNA TGTGCCAGCAGTTACTCTGACAGGGCCGGGGAGACCCAGTACTTC. This chain joins TRBV6-5 and TRBJ2-5; 7 positions match TRBD1. The CDR3 sequence is 15 residues long. From germline, CDR1 is MNHEY and CDR2 SVGAGI. With V trimmed by 0 bases and J by 5 bases, 6 bases remained unmatched.

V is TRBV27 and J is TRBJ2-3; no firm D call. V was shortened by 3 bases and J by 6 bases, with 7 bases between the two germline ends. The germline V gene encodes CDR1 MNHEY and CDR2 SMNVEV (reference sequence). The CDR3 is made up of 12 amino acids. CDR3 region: CASSFPLDTQYF. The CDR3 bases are TGTGCCAGCAGTTTCCCTCTTGATACGCAGTATTTT.

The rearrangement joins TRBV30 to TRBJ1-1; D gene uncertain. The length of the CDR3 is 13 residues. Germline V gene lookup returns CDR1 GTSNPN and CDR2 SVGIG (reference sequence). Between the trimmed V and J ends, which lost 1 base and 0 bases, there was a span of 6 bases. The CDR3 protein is CAWSAVLNTEAFF. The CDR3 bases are TGTGCCTGGAGTGCGGTTCTGAACACTGAAGCTTTCTTT.

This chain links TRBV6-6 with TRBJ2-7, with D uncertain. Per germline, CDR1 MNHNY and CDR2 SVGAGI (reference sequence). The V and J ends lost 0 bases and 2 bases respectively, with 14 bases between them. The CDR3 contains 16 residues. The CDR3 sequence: CASSYSGQSGAYEQYF. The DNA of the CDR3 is TGTGCCAGCAGTTACTCGGGCCAGTCTGGCGCCTACGAGCAGTACTTC.

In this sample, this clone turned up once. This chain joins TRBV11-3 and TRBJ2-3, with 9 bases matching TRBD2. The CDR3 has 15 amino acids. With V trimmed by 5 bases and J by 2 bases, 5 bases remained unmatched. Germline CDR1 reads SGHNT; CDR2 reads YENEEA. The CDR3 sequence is CASSPSGIITDTQYF. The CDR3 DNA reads TGTGCCAGCAGCCCTAGCGGGATAATCACAGATACGCAGTATTTT.

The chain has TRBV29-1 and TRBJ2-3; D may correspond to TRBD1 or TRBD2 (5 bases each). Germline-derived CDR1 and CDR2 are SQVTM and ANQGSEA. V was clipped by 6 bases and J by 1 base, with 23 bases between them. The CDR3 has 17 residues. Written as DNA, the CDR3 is TGCAGCGTCCACTCACTCGGGGCAGGGTACGGCACAGATACGCAGTATTTT. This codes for CSVHSLGAGYGTDTQYF.

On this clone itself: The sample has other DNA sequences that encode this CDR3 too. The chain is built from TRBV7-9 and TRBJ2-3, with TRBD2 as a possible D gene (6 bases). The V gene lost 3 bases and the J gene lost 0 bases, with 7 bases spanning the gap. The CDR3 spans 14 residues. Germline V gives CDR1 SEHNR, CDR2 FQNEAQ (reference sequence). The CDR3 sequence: CASSFGGSTDTQYF. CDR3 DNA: TGTGCCAGCAGCTTCGGGGGAAGCACAGATACGCAGTATTTT.

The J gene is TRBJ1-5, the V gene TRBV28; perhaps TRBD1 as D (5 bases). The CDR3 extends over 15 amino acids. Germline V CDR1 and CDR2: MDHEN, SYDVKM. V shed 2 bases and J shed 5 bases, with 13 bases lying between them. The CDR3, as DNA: TGTGCCAGCAGTTTAAGGGGCGCGGGATATCAGCCCCAGCATTTT. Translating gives CASSLRGAGYQPQHF.

Here the CDR3 reads CASRQASSYEQYF. CDR3 coding DNA: TGTGCCAGCAGACAGGCCAGCTCCTACGAGCAGTACTTC. The chain recombines TRBV6-1 with TRBJ2-7; D perhaps matches TRBD1 (5 bases). From germline, CDR1 is MNHNS and CDR2 SASEGT. The V end was cut by 6 bases, the J end by 0 bases, with 9 bases between. The CDR3 loop spans 13 amino acids.

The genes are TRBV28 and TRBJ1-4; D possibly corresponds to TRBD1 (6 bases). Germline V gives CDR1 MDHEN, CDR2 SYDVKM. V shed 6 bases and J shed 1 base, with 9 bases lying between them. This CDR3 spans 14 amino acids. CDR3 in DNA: TGTGCCAGCAGCCAGGACAGAACTAATGAAAAACTGTTTTTT. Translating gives CASSQDRTNEKLFF.

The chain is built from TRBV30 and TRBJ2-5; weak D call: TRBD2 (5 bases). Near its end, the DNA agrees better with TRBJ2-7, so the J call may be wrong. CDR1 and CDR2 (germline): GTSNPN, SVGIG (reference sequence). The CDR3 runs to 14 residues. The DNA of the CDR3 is TGTGCCTGGAGTGAGGGCGGGTTAATCTACGAGCAGTACTTC. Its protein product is CAWSEGGLIYEQYF.

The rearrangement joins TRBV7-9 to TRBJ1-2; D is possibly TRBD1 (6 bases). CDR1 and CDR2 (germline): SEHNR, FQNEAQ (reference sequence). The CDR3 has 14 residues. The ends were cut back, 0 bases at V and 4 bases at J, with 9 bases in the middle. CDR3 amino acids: CASSLAGQPYGYTF. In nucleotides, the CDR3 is TGTGCCAGCAGCTTAGCCGGACAGCCCTATGGCTACACCTTC.

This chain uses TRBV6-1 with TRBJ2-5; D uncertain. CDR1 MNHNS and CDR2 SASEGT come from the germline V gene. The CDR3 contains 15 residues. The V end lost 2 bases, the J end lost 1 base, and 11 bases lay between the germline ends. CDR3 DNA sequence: TGTGCCAGCAGTGAATTGGCAGGCCTCCAAGAGACCCAGTACTTC. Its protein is CASSELAGLQETQYF.

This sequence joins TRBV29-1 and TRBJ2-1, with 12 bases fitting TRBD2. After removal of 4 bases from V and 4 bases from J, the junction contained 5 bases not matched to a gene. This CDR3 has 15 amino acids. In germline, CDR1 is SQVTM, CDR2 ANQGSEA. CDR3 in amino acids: CSVVGTSGRYNEQFF. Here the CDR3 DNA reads TGCAGCGTTGTAGGTACTAGCGGGAGGTACAATGAGCAGTTCTTC.

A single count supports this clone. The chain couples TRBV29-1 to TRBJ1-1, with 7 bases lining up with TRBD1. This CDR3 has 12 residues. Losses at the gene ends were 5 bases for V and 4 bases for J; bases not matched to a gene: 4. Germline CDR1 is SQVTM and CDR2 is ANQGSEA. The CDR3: CSVHQGGTEAFF. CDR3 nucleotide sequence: TGCAGCGTTCATCAGGGGGGCACTGAAGCTTTCTTT. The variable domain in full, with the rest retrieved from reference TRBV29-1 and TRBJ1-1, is SAVISQKPSRDICQRGTSLTIQCQVDSQVTMMFWYRQQPGQSLTLIATANQGSEATYESGFVIDKFPISRPNLTFSTLTVSNMSPEDSSIYLCSVHQGGTEAFFGQGTRLTVV.

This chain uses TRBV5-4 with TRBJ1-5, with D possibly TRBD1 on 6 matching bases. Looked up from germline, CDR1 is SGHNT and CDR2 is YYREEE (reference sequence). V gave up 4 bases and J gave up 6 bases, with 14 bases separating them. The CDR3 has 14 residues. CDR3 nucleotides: TGTGCCAGCAGCATACAGGGTTCGGGTCAGCCCCAGCATTTT. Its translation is CASSIQGSGQPQHF.

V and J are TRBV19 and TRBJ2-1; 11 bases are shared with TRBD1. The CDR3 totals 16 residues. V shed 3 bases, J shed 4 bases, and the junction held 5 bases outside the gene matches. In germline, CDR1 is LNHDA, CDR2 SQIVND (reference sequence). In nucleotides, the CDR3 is TGTGCCAGTAGTATGACGGACAGGGGGCCATACAATGAGCAGTTCTTC. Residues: CASSMTDRGPYNEQFF.

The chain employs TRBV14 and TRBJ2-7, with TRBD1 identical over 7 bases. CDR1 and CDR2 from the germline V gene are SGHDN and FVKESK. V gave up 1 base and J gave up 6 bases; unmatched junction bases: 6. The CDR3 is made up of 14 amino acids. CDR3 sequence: CASSQVTGASEQYF. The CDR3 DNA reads TGTGCCAGCAGCCAAGTCACAGGGGCAAGCGAGCAGTACTTC.

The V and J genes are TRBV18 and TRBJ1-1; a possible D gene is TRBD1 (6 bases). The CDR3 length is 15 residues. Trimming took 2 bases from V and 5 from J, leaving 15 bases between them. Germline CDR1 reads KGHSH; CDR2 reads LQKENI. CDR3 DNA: TGTGCCAGCTCACCAGTTGCGGGGGCAGGGACTGAAGCTTTCTTT. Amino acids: CASSPVAGAGTEAFF. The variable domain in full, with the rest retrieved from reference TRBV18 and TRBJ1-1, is NAGVMQNPRHLVRRRGQEARLRCSPMKGHSHVYWYRQLPEEGLKFMVYLQKENIIDESGMPKERFSAEFPKEGPSILRIQQVVRGDSAAYFCASSPVAGAGTEAFFGQGTRLTVV.

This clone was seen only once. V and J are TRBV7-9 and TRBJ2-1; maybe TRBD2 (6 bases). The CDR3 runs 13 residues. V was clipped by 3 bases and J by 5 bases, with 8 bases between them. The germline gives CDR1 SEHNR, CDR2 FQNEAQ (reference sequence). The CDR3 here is CASSLRLDNEQFF. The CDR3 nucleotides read TGTGCCAGCAGCTTGCGACTAGACAATGAGCAGTTCTTC.

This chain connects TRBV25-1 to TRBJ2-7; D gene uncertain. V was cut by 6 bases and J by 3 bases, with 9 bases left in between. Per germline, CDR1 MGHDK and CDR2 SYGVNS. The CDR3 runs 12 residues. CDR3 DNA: TGTGCCAGCAGCTTAGTGTTCTACGAGCAGTACTTC. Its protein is CASSLVFYEQYF.

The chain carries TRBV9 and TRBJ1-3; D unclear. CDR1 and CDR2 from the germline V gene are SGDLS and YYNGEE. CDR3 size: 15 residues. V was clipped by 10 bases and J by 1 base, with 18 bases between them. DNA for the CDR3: TGTGCCGGAGATAAGAAGGGTACATCTGGAAACACCATATATTTT. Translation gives CAGDKKGTSGNTIYF.

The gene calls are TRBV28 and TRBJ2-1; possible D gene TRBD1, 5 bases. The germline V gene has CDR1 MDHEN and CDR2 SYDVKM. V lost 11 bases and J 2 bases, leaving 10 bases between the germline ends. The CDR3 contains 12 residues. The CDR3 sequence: CAGSTAYNEQFF. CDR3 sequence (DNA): TGTGCCGGGTCGACAGCCTACAATGAGCAGTTCTTC. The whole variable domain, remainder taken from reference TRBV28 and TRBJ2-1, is DVKVTQSSRYLVKRTGEKVFLECVQDMDHENMFWYRQDPGLGLRLIYFSYDVKMKEKGDIPEGYSVSREKKERFSLILESASTNQTSMYLCAGSTAYNEQFFGPGTRLTVL.

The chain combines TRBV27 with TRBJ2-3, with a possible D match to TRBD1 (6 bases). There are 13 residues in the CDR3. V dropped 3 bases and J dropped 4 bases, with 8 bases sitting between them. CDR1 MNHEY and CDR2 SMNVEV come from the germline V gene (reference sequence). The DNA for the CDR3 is TGTGCCAGCAGTTTGACAGGAGCAGATACGCAGTATTTT. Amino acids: CASSLTGADTQYF.

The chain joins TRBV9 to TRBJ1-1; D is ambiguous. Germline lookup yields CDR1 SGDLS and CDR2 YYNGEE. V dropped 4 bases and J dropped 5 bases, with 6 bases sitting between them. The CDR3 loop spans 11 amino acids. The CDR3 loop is CASSSGTEAFF. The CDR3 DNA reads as TGTGCCAGCAGCTCCGGGACTGAAGCTTTCTTT.